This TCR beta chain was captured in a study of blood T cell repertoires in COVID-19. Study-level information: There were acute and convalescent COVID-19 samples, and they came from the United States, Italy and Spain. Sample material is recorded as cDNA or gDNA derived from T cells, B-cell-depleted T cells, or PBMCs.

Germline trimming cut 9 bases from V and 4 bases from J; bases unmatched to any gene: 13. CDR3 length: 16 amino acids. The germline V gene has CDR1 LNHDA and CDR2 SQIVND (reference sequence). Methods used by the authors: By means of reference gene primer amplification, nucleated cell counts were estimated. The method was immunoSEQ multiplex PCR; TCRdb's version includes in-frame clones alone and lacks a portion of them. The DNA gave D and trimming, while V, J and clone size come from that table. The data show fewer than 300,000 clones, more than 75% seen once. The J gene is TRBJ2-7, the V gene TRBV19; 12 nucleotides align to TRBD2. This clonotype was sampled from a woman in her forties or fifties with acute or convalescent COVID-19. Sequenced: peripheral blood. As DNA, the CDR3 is TGTGCCAGCCTCCGAACTCACCTAGCGGGAGGGTACGAGCAGTACTTC. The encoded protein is CASLRTHLAGGYEQYF.